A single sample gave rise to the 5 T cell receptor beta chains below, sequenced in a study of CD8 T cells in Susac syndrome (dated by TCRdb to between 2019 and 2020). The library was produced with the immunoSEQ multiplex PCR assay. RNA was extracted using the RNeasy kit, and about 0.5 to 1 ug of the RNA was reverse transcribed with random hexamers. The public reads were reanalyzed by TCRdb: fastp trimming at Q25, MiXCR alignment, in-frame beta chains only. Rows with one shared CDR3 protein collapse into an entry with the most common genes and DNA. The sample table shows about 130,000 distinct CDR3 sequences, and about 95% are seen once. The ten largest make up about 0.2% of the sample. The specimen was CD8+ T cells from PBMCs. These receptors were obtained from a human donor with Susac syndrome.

CDR3 in DNA: TGTGCCACCAGCAGAGGGCAGGGGGTCACAGATACGCAGTATTTT. Translated, it gives CATSRGQGVTDTQYF. The chain uses TRBV15 and TRBJ2-3; 7 nucleotides line up with TRBD1. CDR1 and CDR2 (germline): LNHNV, YYDKDF (reference sequence). This CDR3 spans 15 amino acids. V gave up 1 base and J gave up 2 bases; unmatched junction bases: 3.

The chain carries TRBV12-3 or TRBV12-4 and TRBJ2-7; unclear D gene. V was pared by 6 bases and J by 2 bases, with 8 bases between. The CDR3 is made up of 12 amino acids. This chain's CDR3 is CASSKLAYEQYF. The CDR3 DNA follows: TGTGCCAGCAGCAAGTTAGCCTACGAGCAGTACTTC.

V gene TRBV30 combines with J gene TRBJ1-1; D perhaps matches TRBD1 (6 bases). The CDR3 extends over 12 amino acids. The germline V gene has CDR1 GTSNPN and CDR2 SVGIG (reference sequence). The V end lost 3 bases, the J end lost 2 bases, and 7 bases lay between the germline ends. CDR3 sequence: CAWRTGNTEAFF. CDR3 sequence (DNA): TGTGCCTGGAGGACAGGTAACACTGAAGCTTTCTTT. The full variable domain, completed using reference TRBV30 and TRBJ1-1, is SQTIHQWPATLVQPVGSPLSLECTVEGTSNPNLYWYRQAAGRGLQLLFYSVGIGQISSEVPQNLSASRPQDRQFILSSKKLLLSDSGFYLCAWRTGNTEAFFGQGTRLTVV.

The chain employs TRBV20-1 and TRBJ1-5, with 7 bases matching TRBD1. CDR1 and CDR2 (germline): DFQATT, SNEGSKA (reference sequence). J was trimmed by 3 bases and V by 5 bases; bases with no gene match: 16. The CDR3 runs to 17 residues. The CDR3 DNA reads TGCAGTGCTCTACACGACAGGGTCCATCTAAACAATCAGCCCCAGCATTTT. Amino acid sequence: CSALHDRVHLNNQPQHF.

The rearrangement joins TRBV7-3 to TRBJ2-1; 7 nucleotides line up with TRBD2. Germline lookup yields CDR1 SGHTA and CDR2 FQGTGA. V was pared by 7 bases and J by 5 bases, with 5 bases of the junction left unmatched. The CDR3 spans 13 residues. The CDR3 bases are TGTGCCAGCATGGGGGGGTCGGACAATGAGCAGTTCTTC. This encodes CASMGGSDNEQFF.